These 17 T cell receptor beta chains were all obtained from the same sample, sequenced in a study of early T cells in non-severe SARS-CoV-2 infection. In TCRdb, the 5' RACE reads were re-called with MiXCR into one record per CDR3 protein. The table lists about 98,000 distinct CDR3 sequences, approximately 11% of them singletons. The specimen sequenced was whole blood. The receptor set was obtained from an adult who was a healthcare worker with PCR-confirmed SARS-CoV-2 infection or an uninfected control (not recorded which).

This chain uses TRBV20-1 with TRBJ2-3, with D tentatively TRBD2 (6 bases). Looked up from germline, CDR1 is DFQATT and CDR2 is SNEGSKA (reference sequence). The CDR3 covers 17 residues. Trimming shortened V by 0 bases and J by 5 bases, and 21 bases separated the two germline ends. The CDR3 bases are TGCAGTGCTAGAGACCCCGTTCGCGGGGCATTGAGAGATACGCAGTATTTT. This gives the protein CSARDPVRGALRDTQYF.

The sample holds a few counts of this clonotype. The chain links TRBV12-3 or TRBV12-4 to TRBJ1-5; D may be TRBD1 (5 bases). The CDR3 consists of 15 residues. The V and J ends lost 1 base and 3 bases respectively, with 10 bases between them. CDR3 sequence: CASSLGQGNNQPQHF. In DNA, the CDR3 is TGTGCCAGCAGTTTAGGGCAGGGAAACAATCAGCCCCAGCATTTT.

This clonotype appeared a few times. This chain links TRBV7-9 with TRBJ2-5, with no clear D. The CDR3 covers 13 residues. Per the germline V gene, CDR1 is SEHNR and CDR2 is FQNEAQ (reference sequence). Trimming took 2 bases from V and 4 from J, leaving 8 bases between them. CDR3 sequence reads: CASSLWPAETQYF. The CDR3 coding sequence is TGTGCCAGCAGCTTATGGCCTGCAGAGACCCAGTACTTC.

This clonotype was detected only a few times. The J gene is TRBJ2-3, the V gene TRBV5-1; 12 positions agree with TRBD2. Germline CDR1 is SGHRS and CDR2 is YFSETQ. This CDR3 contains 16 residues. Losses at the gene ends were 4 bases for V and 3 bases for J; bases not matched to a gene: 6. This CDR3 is CASSPRLAGDTDTQYF. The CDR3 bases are TGCGCCAGCAGCCCCCGACTAGCGGGAGATACAGATACGCAGTATTTT.

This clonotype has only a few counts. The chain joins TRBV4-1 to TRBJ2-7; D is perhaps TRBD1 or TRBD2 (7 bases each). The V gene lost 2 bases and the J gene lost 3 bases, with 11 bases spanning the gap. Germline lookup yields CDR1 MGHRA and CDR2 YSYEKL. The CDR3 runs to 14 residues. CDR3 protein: CASSQSRGGYEQYF. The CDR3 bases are TGCGCCAGCAGCCAATCCAGGGGGGGCTACGAGCAGTACTTC.

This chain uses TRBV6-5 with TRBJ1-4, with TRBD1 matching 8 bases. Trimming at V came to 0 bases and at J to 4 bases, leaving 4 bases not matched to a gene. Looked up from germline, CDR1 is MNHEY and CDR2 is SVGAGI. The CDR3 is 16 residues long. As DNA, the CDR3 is TGTGCCAGCAGTTACTCTAGGACAGGGCATAATGAAAAACTGTTTTTT. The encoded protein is CASSYSRTGHNEKLFF.

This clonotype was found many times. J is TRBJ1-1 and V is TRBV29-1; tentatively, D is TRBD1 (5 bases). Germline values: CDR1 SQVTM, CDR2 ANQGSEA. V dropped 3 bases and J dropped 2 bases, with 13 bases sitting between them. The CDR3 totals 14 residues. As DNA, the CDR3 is TGCAGCGTTGAGCGCCACGGGGGAAACACTGAAGCTTTCTTT. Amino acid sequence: CSVERHGGNTEAFF.

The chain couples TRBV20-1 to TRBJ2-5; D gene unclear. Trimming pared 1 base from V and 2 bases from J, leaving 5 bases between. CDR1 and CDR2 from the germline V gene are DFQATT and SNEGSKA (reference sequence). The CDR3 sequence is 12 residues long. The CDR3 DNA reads TGCAGTGCTAGAGCTAGACAAGAGACCCAGTACTTC. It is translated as CSARARQETQYF.

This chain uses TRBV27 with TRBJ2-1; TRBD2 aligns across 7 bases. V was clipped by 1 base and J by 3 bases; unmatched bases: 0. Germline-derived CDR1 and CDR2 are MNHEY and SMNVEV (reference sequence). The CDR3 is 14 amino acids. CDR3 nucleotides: TGTGCCAGCAGTTTATGGGGGGGCTACAATGAGCAGTTCTTC. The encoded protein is CASSLWGGYNEQFF.

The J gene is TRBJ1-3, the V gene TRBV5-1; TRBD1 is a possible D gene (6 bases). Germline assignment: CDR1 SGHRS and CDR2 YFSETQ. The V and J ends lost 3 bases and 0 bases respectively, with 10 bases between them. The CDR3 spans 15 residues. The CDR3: CASSSPDSSGNTIYF. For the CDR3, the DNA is TGCGCCAGCAGCTCGCCGGACAGCTCTGGAAACACCATATATTTT.

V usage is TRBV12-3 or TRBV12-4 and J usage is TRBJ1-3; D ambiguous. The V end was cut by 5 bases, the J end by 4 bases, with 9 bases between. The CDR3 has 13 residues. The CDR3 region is CASSQGRGNTIYF. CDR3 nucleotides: TGTGCCAGCAGTCAAGGACGGGGAAACACCATATATTTT.

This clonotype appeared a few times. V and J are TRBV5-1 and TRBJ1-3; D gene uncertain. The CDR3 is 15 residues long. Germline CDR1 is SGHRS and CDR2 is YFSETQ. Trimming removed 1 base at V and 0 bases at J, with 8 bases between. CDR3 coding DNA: TGCGCCAGCAGCTTGAGTTCGTACTCTGGAAACACCATATATTTT. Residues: CASSLSSYSGNTIYF.

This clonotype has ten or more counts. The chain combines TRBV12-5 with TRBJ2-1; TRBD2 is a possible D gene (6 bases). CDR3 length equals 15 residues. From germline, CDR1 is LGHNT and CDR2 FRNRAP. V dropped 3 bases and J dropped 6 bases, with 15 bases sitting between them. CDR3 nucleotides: TGTGCTAGTGGTTTTGGGGCGGGGATGGGCAATGAGCAGTTCTTC. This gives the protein CASGFGAGMGNEQFF.

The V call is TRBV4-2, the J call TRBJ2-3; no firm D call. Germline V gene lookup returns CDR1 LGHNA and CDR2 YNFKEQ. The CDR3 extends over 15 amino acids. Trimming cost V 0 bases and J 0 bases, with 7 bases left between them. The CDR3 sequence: CASSQEESSTDTQYF. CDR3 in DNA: TGTGCCAGCAGCCAAGAAGAATCAAGCACAGATACGCAGTATTTT.

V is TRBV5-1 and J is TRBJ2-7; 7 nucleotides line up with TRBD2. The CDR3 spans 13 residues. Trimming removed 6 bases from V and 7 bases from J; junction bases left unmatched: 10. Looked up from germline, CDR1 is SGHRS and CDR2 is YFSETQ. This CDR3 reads CASKRAGNSEQYF. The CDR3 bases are TGCGCCAGCAAGCGAGCGGGGAACTCAGAGCAGTACTTC. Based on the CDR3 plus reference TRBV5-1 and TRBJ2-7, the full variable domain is KAGVTQTPRYLIKTRGQQVTLSCSPISGHRSVSWYQQTPGQGLQFLFEYFSETQRNKGNFPGRFSGRQFSNSRSEMNVSTLELGDSALYLCASKRAGNSEQYFGPGTRLTVT.

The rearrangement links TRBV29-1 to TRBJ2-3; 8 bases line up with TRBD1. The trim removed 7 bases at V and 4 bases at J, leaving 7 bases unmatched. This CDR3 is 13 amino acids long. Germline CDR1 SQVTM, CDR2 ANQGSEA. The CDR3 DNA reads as TGCAGCGCTGCCAGGGGGCCAGCAGATACGCAGTATTTT. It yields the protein CSAARGPADTQYF.

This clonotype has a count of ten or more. This chain's CDR3 is CASSPAQGINEQFF. The DNA of the CDR3 is TGTGCCAGCTCACCCGCCCAGGGAATCAATGAGCAGTTCTTC. The gene calls are TRBV18 and TRBJ2-1, with D possibly being TRBD1 (5 bases). V lost 3 bases and J 6 bases, leaving 12 bases between the germline ends. The CDR3 spans 14 residues. CDR1 is KGHSH and CDR2 is LQKENI in the germline V gene.